The source of this T cell receptor beta chain is a study of T cell responses to AZD1222 COVID-19 vaccine. The germline CDR1 and CDR2 sequences are LNHDA and SQIVND (reference sequence). V shed 5 bases, J shed 3 bases, and the junction held 6 bases outside the gene matches. This CDR3 region has 15 residues. Profiling relied on immunoSEQ multiplex PCR, and the TCRdb table lists in-frame clones only, not all of them. The profile shows about 150,000 clones, about 92% of them singletons. This chain joins TRBV19 and TRBJ2-1; 8 bases line up with TRBD1. The sequence was obtained from an adult in good health. This specimen was peripheral blood, taken on day 0 of AZD1222 vaccination. The CDR3 loop is CASSLGQGDYNEQFF. The CDR3 DNA sequence: TGTGCCAGTAGTCTAGGACAGGGTGACTACAATGAGCAGTTCTTC.